This is a list of T cell receptor beta chains from one sample in a study of OX40 agonist ivuxolimab in advanced cancers. Profiling relied on immunoSEQ multiplex PCR, and the TCRdb table lists in-frame clones only, not all of them. This sample has about 41,000 clones; around four fifths occur once, and the top ten carry around 2.5%. This material consisted of CD4+ or CD8+ T cells sorted from blood, taken in a trial of the OX40 agonist ivuxolimab. The receptors here all came from an adult with an advanced solid tumor such as melanoma, head and neck, liver or kidney cancer. Each CDR3 is given with its conserved first and last residue. A D gene is named only where the DNA matches it firmly. Rows give clone size only sometimes, using once, few, many, or a class for an expanded clone.

J gene | clone size | V gene | D gene | CDR3 protein | CDR3 DNA
TRBJ2-1 | few | TRBV7-9 | - | CASSSPRWSSYNEQFF | TGTGCCAGCAGCTCCCCGCGGTGGAGCTCCTACAATGAGCAGTTCTTC
TRBJ1-1 | few | TRBV18 | TRBD1 | CASSTGQGEAFF | TGTGCCAGCTCAACGGGACAGGGAGAAGCTTTCTTT
TRBJ1-1 | - | TRBV7-2 | - | CASSLVGSYMNTEAFF | TGTGCCAGCAGCTTAGTCGGCAGTTACATGAACACTGAAGCTTTCTTT
TRBJ2-7 | - | TRBV5-6 | - | CASSLGGTHTYEQYF | TGTGCCAGCAGCTTGGGCGGGACCCATACCTACGAGCAGTACTTC
TRBJ2-1 | - | TRBV11-3 | TRBD2 | CASSPFGLAGGPTSYNEQFF | TGTGCCAGCAGCCCATTCGGACTAGCGGGAGGGCCTACGTCCTACAATGAGCAGTTCTTC
TRBJ1-1 | - | TRBV4-3 | TRBD1 | CASSQDQRTGGAFF | TGCGCCAGCAGCCAAGATCAAAGGACAGGGGGGGCTTTCTTT
TRBJ1-1 | - | TRBV25-1 | - | CASSDRANTEAFF | TGTGCCAGCAGTGATAGAGCTAACACTGAAGCTTTCTTT
TRBJ2-3 | few | TRBV30 | - | CAWRGISLDTQYF | TGTGCCTGGAGAGGTATTTCCTTAGATACGCAGTATTTT
TRBJ1-2 | - | TRBV5-4 | TRBD1 | CASSIGQGRDYGYTF | TGTGCCAGCAGCATAGGACAGGGTAGGGACTATGGCTACACCTTC
TRBJ1-1 | - | TRBV7-3 | - | CASSFAQGNTEAFF | TGTGCCAGCAGCTTCGCCCAGGGAAACACTGAAGCTTTCTTT
TRBJ2-1 | - | TRBV19 | TRBD2 | CASRPWSGLAWGEDNNEQFF | TGTGCCAGTAGACCCTGGTCGGGACTAGCTTGGGGGGAAGACAACAATGAGCAGTTCTTC
TRBJ1-1 | - | TRBV29-1 | TRBD1 | CIGSQGAATEAFF | TGCATCGGTAGTCAGGGGGCCGCAACTGAAGCTTTCTTT
TRBJ1-2 | - | TRBV7-2 | - | CASSLTDIGYGYTF | TGTGCCAGCAGCTTAACGGACATCGGCTATGGCTACACCTTC
TRBJ2-3 | - | TRBV5-1 | TRBD1 | CASSLSGGAADTQYF | TGCGCCAGCAGCTTGTCAGGGGGCGCAGCAGATACGCAGTATTTT
TRBJ1-2 | - | TRBV2 | - | CASSVRGMDGYTF | TGTGCCAGCAGTGTTCGGGGGATGGATGGCTACACCTTC
TRBJ2-7 | - | TRBV6-1 | - | CASSDWRRGWEQYF | TGTGCCAGCAGTGACTGGCGGCGGGGCTGGGAGCAGTACTTC
TRBJ1-2 | medium-sized | TRBV6-6 | - | CASSSGPFNYGYTF | TGTGCCAGCAGTTCGGGACCGTTTAACTATGGCTACACCTTC
TRBJ2-6 | - | TRBV2 | - | CASSLNSGANVLTF | TGTGCCAGCAGTCTTAACTCTGGGGCCAACGTCCTGACTTTC
TRBJ1-3 | few | TRBV19 | - | CASSIGSPYAGNTIYF | TGTGCCAGTAGTATAGGAAGCCCGTATGCTGGAAACACCATATATTTT
TRBJ1-1 | - | TRBV6-1 | - | CASSPQGGLYTEAFF | TGTGCCAGCAGCCCACAGGGTGGATTATACACTGAAGCTTTCTTT
TRBJ2-1 | - | TRBV7-2 | - | CASAASLAPSNEQFF | TGTGCCAGCGCCGCCTCGTTAGCTCCCTCCAATGAGCAGTTCTTC
TRBJ1-6 | - | TRBV6-6 | - | CASSLRGGDSPLHF | TGTGCCAGCAGTCTACGGGGAGGGGACTCACCCCTCCACTTT
TRBJ1-1 | - | TRBV19 | - | CASMTGNTEAFF | TGTGCCAGTATGACGGGGAACACTGAAGCTTTCTTT
TRBJ2-3 | - | TRBV10-3 | - | CASENGREEDTQYF | TGTGCCAGCGAAAACGGCAGGGAAGAAGATACGCAGTATTTT
TRBJ1-3 | - | TRBV7-2 | - | CASSLRAVGNTIYF | TGTGCCAGCAGCTTAAGGGCCGTTGGAAACACCATATATTTT
TRBJ1-2 | - | TRBV6-5 | - | CASSPDGGYTF | TGTGCCAGCAGTCCGGACGGGGGCTACACCTTC
TRBJ1-4 | - | TRBV30 | - | CAWSGVSGFNEKLFF | TGTGCCTGGAGTGGGGTTAGTGGGTTTAATGAAAAACTGTTTTTT
TRBJ1-2 | - | TRBV2 | - | CASSLEVRPYGYTF | TGTGCCAGCAGTTTGGAGGTTCGACCCTATGGCTACACCTTC
TRBJ2-1 | - | TRBV29-1 | - | CSVEVRYNEQFF | TGCAGCGTTGAAGTGCGGTACAATGAGCAGTTCTTC
TRBJ1-2 | - | TRBV30 | TRBD1 | CAWRLEDRLNYGYTF | TGTGCCTGGAGGTTGGAGGACAGGCTCAACTATGGCTACACCTTC
TRBJ2-7 | - | TRBV19 | - | CASSSSPSYEQYF | TGTGCCAGTAGTTCCTCTCCCTCCTACGAGCAGTACTTC
TRBJ1-1 | - | TRBV6-5 | - | CASSYRLAGTEAFF | TGTGCCAGCAGTTACCGGCTGGCGGGCACTGAAGCTTTCTTT
TRBJ1-6 | once | TRBV5-1 | - | CASSLEANNSPLHF | TGCGCCAGCAGCTTGGAAGCAAATAATTCACCCCTCCACTTT
TRBJ1-6 | few | TRBV4-1 | - | CASSRVGGNSPLHF | TGCGCCAGCAGCCGGGTAGGAGGTAATTCACCCCTCCACTTT
TRBJ2-7 | - | TRBV29-1 | TRBD1 | CSVGQGSYEQYF | TGCAGCGTTGGACAGGGTAGCTACGAGCAGTACTTC
TRBJ2-5 | - | TRBV7-9 | TRBD2 | CASSSTGREDPETQYF | TGTGCCAGCAGCTCCACAGGGCGGGAGGACCCGGAGACCCAGTACTTC
TRBJ2-7 | - | TRBV10-2 | TRBD2 | CASSEFTSESSYEQYF | TGCGCCAGCAGTGAGTTTACTAGCGAGAGCTCCTACGAGCAGTACTTC
TRBJ2-5 | - | TRBV5-1 | - | CASSLASGPIQETQYF | TGCGCCAGCAGCTTGGCTTCGGGACCGATCCAAGAGACCCAGTACTTC
TRBJ2-1 | - | TRBV5-4 | TRBD1 | CASSSSTGIAYNEQFF | TGTGCCAGCAGCTCGTCGACAGGGATTGCCTACAATGAGCAGTTCTTC
TRBJ1-6 | - | TRBV30 | - | CAWTDAAGSDSPLHF | TGTGCCTGGACCGATGCCGCGGGATCAGATTCACCCCTCCACTTT
TRBJ1-5 | - | TRBV28 | TRBD1 | CASSSTWGQGNSNQPQHF | TGTGCCAGCAGTTCTACCTGGGGACAGGGGAATAGCAATCAGCCCCAGCATTTT
TRBJ1-3 | - | TRBV2 | - | CASSDSGLSGNTIYF | TGTGCCAGCAGTGACAGTGGCCTTTCTGGAAACACCATATATTTT
TRBJ1-1 | - | TRBV19 | - | CASSNRANTEAFF | TGTGCCAGTAGCAATAGGGCGAACACTGAAGCTTTCTTT
TRBJ1-2 | - | TRBV5-4 | - | CASSLSPGRDYGYTF | TGTGCCAGCAGCTTGTCTCCAGGGCGCGACTATGGCTACACCTTC
TRBJ2-1 | few | TRBV5-1 | TRBD2 | CASRPGTSLINEQFF | TGCGCCAGCAGACCCGGGACTAGTTTAATCAATGAGCAGTTCTTC
TRBJ1-1 | - | TRBV6-6 | - | CASRRGVENTEAFF | TGTGCCAGCAGACGGGGGGTGGAGAACACTGAAGCTTTCTTT
TRBJ2-7 | - | TRBV29-1 | TRBD1 | CSVGQGSYEQYF | TGCAGCGTTGGACAGGGTAGCTACGAGCAGTACTTC
TRBJ2-1 | - | TRBV29-1 | TRBD2 | CSASSSGHNEQFF | TGCAGCGCTTCGTCTAGCGGTCACAATGAGCAGTTCTTC
TRBJ2-1 | - | TRBV2 | TRBD2 | CASSERTSDPNEQFF | TGTGCCAGCTCAGAAAGGACTAGCGACCCCAATGAGCAGTTCTTC
TRBJ2-2 | - | TRBV5-1 | - | CASSYQGNTGELFF | TGCGCCAGCAGCTACCAGGGGAACACCGGGGAGCTGTTTTTT
TRBJ2-4 | once | TRBV9 | TRBD2 | CASSVVPSGSDIQYF | TGTGCCAGCAGCGTAGTACCTAGCGGGAGTGACATTCAGTACTTC